This TCR beta chain was documented in a study of CD8+ T cells in alopecia areata. Study-wide points: Higher clonality was seen in lesional scalp than in normal scalp, especially in alopecia totalis/universalis.

Extraction of RNA preceded its reverse transcription into cDNA, which served as the sequencing template. The method was immunoSEQ multiplex PCR; TCRdb's version includes in-frame clones alone and lacks a portion of them. The sample carries 110,000 or so clones, about two fifths recorded once. For this clone: Its matching antigen is unknown. Germline is not matched at one junction end, which may reflect a read error.

The CDR3 is made up of 10 amino acids. Looked up from germline, CDR1 is GTSNPN and CDR2 is SVGIG (reference sequence). The rearrangement uses TRBV30 and TRBJ2-3, with no clear D. The clonotype comes from a human donor with alopecia areata. The sample was CD4+ T cells sorted from blood. Here the CDR3 reads CASSTNTQYF. The CDR3 DNA reads TGTGCCTCCTCCACAAATACGCAGTATTTT. The whole variable domain, filled in from reference TRBV30 and TRBJ2-3, reads SQTIHQWPATLVQPVGSPLSLECTVEGTSNPNLYWYRQAAGRGLQLLFYSVGIGQISSEVPQNLSASRPQDRQFILSSKKLLLSDSGFYLCASSTNTQYFGPGTRLTVL.